Listed below are T cell receptor beta chains from one sample, sequenced in a study of sequential checkpoint blockade in melanoma. Libraries were prepared by immunoSEQ multiplex PCR; TCRdb keeps only in-frame clonotypes and omits some of them. Here the sample spans tens of thousands of clones, roughly 32% being singletons. Here the sequenced sample was tumor tissue (inferred from file names), taken from a patient given nivolumab and ipilimumab in sequence. The receptors were sampled from a human donor with melanoma. CDR3s leave out the opening cysteine and the closing phenylalanine or tryptophan.

J: TRBJ1-3
V: TRBV28
CDR3: ASTIGGVSGNTIY

J: TRBJ1-2
V: TRBV11-3
CDR3: ASSTGTGERYGYT

J: TRBJ2-2
V: TRBV19
CDR3: ASSPRETGELF

J: TRBJ1-1
V: TRBV29-1
CDR3: SVDHPGPLNTEAF

J: TRBJ2-7
V: TRBV18
CDR3: ASSLEQGYEQY

J: TRBJ2-1
V: TRBV9
CDR3: ASSVGGASYNEQF

J: TRBJ2-3
V: TRBV29-1
CDR3: SVAQGRTDTQY

J: TRBJ1-1
V: TRBV11-3
CDR3: ASSLESRAYTEAF

J: TRBJ2-1
V: TRBV11-3
CDR3: ASSPSGREGNEQF

J: TRBJ2-7
V: TRBV5-1
CDR3: ASSLGGPLSVGEQY

J: TRBJ1-5
V: TRBV28
CDR3: ASSWGQNQPQH

J: TRBJ2-2
V: TRBV28
CDR3: ASSPDFLWDGELF

J: TRBJ2-3
V: TRBV15
CDR3: ATSRDGGQVSWGYPDTQY

J: TRBJ2-2
V: TRBV6-8
CDR3: AISAGEGSNTGELF

J: TRBJ2-3
V: TRBV9
CDR3: ASSVATWDTDTQY

J: TRBJ2-7
V: TRBV7-1
CDR3: ASSLGRIGEQY

J: TRBJ1-4
V: TRBV6-8
CDR3: ASSKQVEKLF

J: TRBJ2-1
V: TRBV29-1
CDR3: SVAGGGGEQF

J: TRBJ2-3
V: TRBV18
CDR3: ASSARNTDTQY

J: TRBJ2-6
V: TRBV28
CDR3: ASSLWAQTPPGANVLT

J: TRBJ2-7
V: TRBV29-1
CDR3: SVEGGEIAGEGEQY

J: TRBJ2-2
V: TRBV5-1
CDR3: ASSLDGTFTGELF

J: TRBJ2-3
V: TRBV11-3
CDR3: ASSPWAGGTTDTQY

J: TRBJ2-7
V: TRBV11-3
CDR3: ASSSGSQGFYEQY

J: TRBJ2-1
V: TRBV6-8
CDR3: ASRGAPTGTNEQF

J: TRBJ1-3
V: TRBV7-6
CDR3: ASSLRQGSQTGNTIY

J: TRBJ1-3
V: TRBV6-8
CDR3: ASRADLRGNTIY

J: TRBJ2-1
V: TRBV18
CDR3: ASSPLQGKGEQF

J: TRBJ2-3
V: TRBV11-3
CDR3: ASSFRSGGSTDTQY

J: TRBJ1-6
V: TRBV11-3
CDR3: ASSLDPPGYDWRSPLH

J: TRBJ1-1
V: TRBV30
CDR3: AWSVRGRVTGMNTEAF

J: TRBJ2-2
V: TRBV6-7
CDR3: ASSLLGSGGELF

J: TRBJ2-2
V: TRBV28
CDR3: ASSLNKLAGTGELF

J: TRBJ1-4
V: TRBV29-1
CDR3: SVEIAGGFDGEKLF

J: TRBJ2-1
V: TRBV6-8
CDR3: ASRSLGAYNEQF

J: TRBJ2-2
V: TRBV6-8
CDR3: ASSYDRGTGELF

J: TRBJ2-6
V: TRBV19
CDR3: ASSILVPGSGANVLT

J: TRBJ2-1
V: TRBV11-3
CDR3: ASRLAANSYNEQF

J: TRBJ2-5
V: TRBV28
CDR3: ASSLQYQETQY

J: TRBJ1-2
V: TRBV11-3
CDR3: ASSLAVRSYGYT

J: TRBJ2-5
V: TRBV23-1
CDR3: ASSLEGQGTQY

J: TRBJ2-7
V: TRBV6-8
CDR3: ATSHGTSASEQY

J: TRBJ2-3
V: TRBV14
CDR3: ASSPLGQLLFTSTDTQY

J: TRBJ2-1
V: TRBV6-8
CDR3: ASRVSGAFYNEQF

J: TRBJ2-5
V: TRBV6-8
CDR3: ASRPYGANRGETQY

J: TRBJ1-2
V: TRBV29-1
CDR3: SATGTGVFKGSGYT

J: TRBJ2-7
V: TRBV6-8
CDR3: ASSGGQPVFLYEQY

J: TRBJ1-2
V: TRBV30
CDR3: AWNRGGQANGYT

J: TRBJ1-2
V: TRBV19
CDR3: ASSIRPSPYGYT